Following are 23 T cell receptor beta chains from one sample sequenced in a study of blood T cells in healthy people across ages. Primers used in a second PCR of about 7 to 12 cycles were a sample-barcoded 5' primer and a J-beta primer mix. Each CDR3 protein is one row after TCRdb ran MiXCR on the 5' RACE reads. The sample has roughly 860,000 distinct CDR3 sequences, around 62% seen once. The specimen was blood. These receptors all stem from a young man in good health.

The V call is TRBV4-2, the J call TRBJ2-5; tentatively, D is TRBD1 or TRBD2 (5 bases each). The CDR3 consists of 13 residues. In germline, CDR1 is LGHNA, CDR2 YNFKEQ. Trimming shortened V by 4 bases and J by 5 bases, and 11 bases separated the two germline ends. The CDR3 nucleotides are TGTGCCAGCAGCCTTATCGGGGACGAGACCCAGTACTTC. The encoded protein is CASSLIGDETQYF.

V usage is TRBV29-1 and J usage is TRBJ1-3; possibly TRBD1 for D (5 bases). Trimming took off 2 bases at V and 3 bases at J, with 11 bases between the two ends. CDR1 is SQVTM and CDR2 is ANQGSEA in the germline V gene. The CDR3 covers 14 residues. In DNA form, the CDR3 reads TGCAGCGTTGAATTCGCAGGGTTTGGAAACACCATATATTTT. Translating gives CSVEFAGFGNTIYF.

CDR3 DNA: TGTGCCAGCTGGGGAGTTACTCAGCCCCAGCATTTT. Translation: CASWGVTQPQHF. The chain joins TRBV28 to TRBJ1-5; D gene uncertain. Germline assignment: CDR1 MDHEN and CDR2 SYDVKM. V lost 8 bases and J 6 bases, leaving 11 bases between the germline ends. CDR3 size: 12 residues.

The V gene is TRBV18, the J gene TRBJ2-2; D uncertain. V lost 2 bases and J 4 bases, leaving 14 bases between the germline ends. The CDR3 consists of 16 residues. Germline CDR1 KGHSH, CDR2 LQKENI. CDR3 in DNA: TGTGCCAGCTCACCAGATGCCATAGGCATCACCGGGGAGCTGTTTTTT. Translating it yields CASSPDAIGITGELFF.

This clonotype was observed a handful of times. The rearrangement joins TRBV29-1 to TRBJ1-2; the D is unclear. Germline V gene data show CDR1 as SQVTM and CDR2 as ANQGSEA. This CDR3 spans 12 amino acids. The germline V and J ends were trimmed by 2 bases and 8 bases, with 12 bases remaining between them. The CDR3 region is CSVERQEEGYTF. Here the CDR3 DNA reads TGCAGCGTTGAAAGGCAGGAGGAGGGCTACACCTTC. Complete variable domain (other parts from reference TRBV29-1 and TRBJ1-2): SAVISQKPSRDICQRGTSLTIQCQVDSQVTMMFWYRQQPGQSLTLIATANQGSEATYESGFVIDKFPISRPNLTFSTLTVSNMSPEDSSIYLCSVERQEEGYTFGSGTRLTVV.

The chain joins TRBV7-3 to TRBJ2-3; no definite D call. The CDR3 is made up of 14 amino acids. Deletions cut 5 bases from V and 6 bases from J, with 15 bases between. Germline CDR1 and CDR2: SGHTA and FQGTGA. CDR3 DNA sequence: TGTGCCAGCAGCCTCCATATCGGGCGGGATACGCAGTATTTT. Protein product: CASSLHIGRDTQYF. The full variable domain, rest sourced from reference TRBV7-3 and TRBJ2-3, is GAGVSQTPSNKVTEKGKYVELRCDPISGHTALYWYRQSLGQGPEFLIYFQGTGAADDSGLPNDRFFAVRPEGSVSTLKIQRTERGDSAVYLCASSLHIGRDTQYFGPGTRLTVL.

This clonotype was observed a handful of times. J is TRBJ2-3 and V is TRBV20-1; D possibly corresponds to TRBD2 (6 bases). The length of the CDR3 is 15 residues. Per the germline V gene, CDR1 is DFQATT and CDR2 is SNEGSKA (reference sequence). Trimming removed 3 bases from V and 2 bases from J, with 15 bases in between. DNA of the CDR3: TGCAGTGCTAGTAGACTAGTCCTAGCCACAGATACGCAGTATTTT. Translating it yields CSASRLVLATDTQYF.

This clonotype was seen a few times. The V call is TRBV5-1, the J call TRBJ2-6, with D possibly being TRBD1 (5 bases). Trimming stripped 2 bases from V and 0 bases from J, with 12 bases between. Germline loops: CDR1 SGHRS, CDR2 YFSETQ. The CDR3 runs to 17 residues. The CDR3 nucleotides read TGCGCCAGCAGCTTCACATTAGGGGTCTCTGGGGCCAACGTCCTGACTTTC. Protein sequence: CASSFTLGVSGANVLTF.

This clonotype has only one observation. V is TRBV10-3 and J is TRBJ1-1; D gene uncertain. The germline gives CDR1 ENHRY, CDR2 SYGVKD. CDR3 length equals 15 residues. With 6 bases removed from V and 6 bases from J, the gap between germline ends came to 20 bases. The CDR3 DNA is TGTGCCATCAGCCATATCCCGGGTATAGTCTCTGAAGCTTTCTTT. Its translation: CAISHIPGIVSEAFF.

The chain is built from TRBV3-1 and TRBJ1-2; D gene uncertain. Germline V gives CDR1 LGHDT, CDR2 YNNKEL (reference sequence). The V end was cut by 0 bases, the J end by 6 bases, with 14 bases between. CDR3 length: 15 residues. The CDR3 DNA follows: TGTGCCAGCAGCCAAGATCCTTGGGCAGCAAATGGCTACACCTTC. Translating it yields CASSQDPWAANGYTF.

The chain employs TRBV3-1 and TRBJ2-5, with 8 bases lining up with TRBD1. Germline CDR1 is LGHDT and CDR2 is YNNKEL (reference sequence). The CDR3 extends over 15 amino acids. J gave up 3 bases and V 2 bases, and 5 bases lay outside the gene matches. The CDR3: CASSQPGTGKETQYF. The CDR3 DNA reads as TGTGCCAGCAGCCAACCCGGGACAGGAAAAGAGACCCAGTACTTC.

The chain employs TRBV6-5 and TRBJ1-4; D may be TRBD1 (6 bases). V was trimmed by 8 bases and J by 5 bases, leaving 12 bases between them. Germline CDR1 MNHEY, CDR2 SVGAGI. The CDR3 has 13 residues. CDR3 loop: CASQEQGNEKLFF. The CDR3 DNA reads TGTGCCAGCCAAGAACAGGGAAATGAAAAACTGTTTTTT.

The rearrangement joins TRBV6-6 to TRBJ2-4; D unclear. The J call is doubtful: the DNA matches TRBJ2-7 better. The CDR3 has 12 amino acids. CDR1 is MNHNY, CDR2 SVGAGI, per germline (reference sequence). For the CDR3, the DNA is TGTGCCAGCAGTACTCCGAGGCACGAGCAGTACTTC. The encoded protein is CASSTPRHEQYF.

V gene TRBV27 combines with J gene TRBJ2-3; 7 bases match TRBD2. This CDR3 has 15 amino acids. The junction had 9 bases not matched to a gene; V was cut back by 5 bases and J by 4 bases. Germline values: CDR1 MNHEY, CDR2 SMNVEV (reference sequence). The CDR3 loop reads CASSRGGYIADTQYF. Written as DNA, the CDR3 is TGTGCCAGCAGTCGCGGGGGTTACATCGCAGATACGCAGTATTTT.

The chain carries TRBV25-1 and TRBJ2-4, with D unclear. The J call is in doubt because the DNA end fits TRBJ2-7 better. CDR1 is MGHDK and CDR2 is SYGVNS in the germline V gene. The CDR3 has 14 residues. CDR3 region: CASSESPGTYEQYF. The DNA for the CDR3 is TGTGCCAGCAGTGAATCACCAGGAACATACGAGCAGTACTTC.

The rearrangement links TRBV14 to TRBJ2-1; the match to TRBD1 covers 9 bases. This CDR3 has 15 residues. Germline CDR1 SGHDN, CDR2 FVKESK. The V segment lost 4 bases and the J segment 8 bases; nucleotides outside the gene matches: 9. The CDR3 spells CASSPGTGHFDEQFF. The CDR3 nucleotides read TGTGCCAGCAGCCCCGGGACAGGGCATTTCGATGAGCAGTTCTTC. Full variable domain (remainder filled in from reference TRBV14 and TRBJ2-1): EAGVTQFPSHSVIEKGQTVTLRCDPISGHDNLYWYRRVMGKEIKFLLHFVKESKQDESGMPNNRFLAERTGGTYSTLKVQPAELEDSGVYFCASSPGTGHFDEQFFGPGTRLTVL.

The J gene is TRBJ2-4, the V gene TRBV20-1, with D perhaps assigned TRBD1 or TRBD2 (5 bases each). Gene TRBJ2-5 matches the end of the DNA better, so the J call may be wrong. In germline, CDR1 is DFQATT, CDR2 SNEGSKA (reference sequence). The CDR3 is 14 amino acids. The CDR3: CSARVGADQETQYF. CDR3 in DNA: TGCAGTGCTAGAGTCGGGGCGGATCAAGAGACCCAGTACTTC.

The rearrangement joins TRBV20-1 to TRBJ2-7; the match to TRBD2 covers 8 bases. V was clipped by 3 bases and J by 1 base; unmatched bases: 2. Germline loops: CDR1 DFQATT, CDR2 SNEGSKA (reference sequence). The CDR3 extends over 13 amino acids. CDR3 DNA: TGCAGTGCTAGCGGGGGGGAGTCCTACGAGCAGTACTTC. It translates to CSASGGESYEQYF.

CDR3: CASRRTALAKNIQYF. The CDR3 region has the DNA TGTGCCAGCCGAAGGACGGCCCTAGCCAAAAACATTCAGTACTTC. The chain uses TRBV6-5 and TRBJ2-4; no definite D call. Germline V gene sequence: CDR1 MNHEY, CDR2 SVGAGI. The CDR3 consists of 15 residues. With 8 bases removed from V and 0 bases from J, the gap between germline ends came to 14 bases.

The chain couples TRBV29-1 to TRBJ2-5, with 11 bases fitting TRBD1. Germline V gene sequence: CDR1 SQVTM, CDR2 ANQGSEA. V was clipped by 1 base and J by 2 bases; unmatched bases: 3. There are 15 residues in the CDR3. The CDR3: CSVEGGQGGQETQYF. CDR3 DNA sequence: TGCAGCGTTGAAGGGGGACAGGGGGGTCAAGAGACCCAGTACTTC. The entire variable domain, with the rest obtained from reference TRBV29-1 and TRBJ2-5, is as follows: SAVISQKPSRDICQRGTSLTIQCQVDSQVTMMFWYRQQPGQSLTLIATANQGSEATYESGFVIDKFPISRPNLTFSTLTVSNMSPEDSSIYLCSVEGGQGGQETQYFGPGTRLLVL.

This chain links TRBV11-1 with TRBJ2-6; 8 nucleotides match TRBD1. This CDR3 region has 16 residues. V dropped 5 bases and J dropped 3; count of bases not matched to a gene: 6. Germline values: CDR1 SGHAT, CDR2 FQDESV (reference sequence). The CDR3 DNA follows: TGTGCCAGCAGCCCCCGACAGGGGTATGGGGCCAACGTCCTGACTTTC. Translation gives CASSPRQGYGANVLTF.

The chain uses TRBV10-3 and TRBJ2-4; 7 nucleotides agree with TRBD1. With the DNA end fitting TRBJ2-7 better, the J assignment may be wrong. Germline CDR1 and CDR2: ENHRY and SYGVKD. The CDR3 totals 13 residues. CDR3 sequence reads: CAISPGTDYEQYF. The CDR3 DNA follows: TGTGCCATCAGTCCCGGGACAGACTACGAGCAGTACTTC.

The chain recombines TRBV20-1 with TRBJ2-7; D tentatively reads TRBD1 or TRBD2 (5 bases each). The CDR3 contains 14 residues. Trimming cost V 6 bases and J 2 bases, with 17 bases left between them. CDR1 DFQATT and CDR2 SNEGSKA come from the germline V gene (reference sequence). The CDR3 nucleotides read TGCAGTGCGGAAGGACGGGGCTATACCTACGAGCAGTACTTC. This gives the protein CSAEGRGYTYEQYF.